This T cell receptor (beta chain) was sequenced in a study of shared clonotypes between healthy human individuals. Study context: The study used three CD4 naive, three CD4 memory, two CD8 naive and one CD8 memory plate per donor.

Sequenced by immunoSEQ multiplex PCR; TCRdb stores in-frame clones only, minus some. Among about 2 million clones listed, about 95% were seen once. Naive-designated CD8 cells lacked CD45RO, were positively enriched for CCR7, and omitted terminally differentiated effector memory CD45RA+ cells. The donors, all of them Caucasian adults, lived in Nashville, Tennessee. Germline trimming cut 3 bases from V and 1 base from J; bases unmatched to any gene: 21. Germline CDR1 and CDR2: MDHEN and SYDVKM. CDR3 length equals 23 residues. Comment on this clone: Antigen unknown.

The study's findings and limits: All-four-donor shared clonotypes had higher generation probabilities than non-shared clonotypes did.

The clonotype was recovered from a man aged 18 to 29 in good health. The sequenced material came from naive CD8+ T cells sorted from blood. The chain employs TRBV28 and TRBJ2-7; TRBD2 agrees at 16 bases. The CDR3 spells CASSFPATGTSGGARLGSYEQYF. CDR3 in DNA: TGTGCCAGCAGTTTCCCCGCGACCGGGACTAGCGGGGGGGCCAGGCTGGGTTCCTACGAGCAGTACTTC.